This TCR beta chain was captured by sequencing in a study of molecular identifiers for immune sequencing clone quantification. Background on the study: For replicates, RNA isolated from roughly 21,000 or 96,000 naive CD8 cells was divided into five portions, of which four were sequenced. Study results and caveats: In cases of identical TCR molecules sharing a barcode, highly expanded clone sizes could be underestimated. Clones with over 20 RNA copies captured over 98% of effector molecules but under 1% of naive ones.

This CDR3 spans 13 amino acids. Trimming shortened V by 7 bases and J by 3 bases, and 10 bases separated the two germline ends. CDR1 MNHEY and CDR2 SVGEGT come from the germline V gene. Listed TCR primers and previously described methods were used for bulk TCR libraries. TCRdb processed the PCR reads anew with MiXCR; each CDR3 protein has one entry. Seen here are about 640,000 distinct CDR3 sequences, approximately 20% observed once, and the top ten hold about 0.9%. This clonotype was seen repeatedly, ten times or more. Its antigen remains unidentified. This chain joins TRBV6-2 or TRBV6-3 and TRBJ1-5; no reliable D call. The sample was naive CD8+ T cells from blood, with Jurkat cell RNA spiked in. As to subset: FACS-sorted CD8+CD4-CCR7+CD45RA+ naive T cells. The TCR originated in a human donor in good health. Some libraries in this study had Jurkat cell RNA spiked in. CDR3 region: CASTNGYNQPQHF. The DNA for the CDR3 is TGTGCCAGCACCAATGGATACAATCAGCCCCAGCATTTT.